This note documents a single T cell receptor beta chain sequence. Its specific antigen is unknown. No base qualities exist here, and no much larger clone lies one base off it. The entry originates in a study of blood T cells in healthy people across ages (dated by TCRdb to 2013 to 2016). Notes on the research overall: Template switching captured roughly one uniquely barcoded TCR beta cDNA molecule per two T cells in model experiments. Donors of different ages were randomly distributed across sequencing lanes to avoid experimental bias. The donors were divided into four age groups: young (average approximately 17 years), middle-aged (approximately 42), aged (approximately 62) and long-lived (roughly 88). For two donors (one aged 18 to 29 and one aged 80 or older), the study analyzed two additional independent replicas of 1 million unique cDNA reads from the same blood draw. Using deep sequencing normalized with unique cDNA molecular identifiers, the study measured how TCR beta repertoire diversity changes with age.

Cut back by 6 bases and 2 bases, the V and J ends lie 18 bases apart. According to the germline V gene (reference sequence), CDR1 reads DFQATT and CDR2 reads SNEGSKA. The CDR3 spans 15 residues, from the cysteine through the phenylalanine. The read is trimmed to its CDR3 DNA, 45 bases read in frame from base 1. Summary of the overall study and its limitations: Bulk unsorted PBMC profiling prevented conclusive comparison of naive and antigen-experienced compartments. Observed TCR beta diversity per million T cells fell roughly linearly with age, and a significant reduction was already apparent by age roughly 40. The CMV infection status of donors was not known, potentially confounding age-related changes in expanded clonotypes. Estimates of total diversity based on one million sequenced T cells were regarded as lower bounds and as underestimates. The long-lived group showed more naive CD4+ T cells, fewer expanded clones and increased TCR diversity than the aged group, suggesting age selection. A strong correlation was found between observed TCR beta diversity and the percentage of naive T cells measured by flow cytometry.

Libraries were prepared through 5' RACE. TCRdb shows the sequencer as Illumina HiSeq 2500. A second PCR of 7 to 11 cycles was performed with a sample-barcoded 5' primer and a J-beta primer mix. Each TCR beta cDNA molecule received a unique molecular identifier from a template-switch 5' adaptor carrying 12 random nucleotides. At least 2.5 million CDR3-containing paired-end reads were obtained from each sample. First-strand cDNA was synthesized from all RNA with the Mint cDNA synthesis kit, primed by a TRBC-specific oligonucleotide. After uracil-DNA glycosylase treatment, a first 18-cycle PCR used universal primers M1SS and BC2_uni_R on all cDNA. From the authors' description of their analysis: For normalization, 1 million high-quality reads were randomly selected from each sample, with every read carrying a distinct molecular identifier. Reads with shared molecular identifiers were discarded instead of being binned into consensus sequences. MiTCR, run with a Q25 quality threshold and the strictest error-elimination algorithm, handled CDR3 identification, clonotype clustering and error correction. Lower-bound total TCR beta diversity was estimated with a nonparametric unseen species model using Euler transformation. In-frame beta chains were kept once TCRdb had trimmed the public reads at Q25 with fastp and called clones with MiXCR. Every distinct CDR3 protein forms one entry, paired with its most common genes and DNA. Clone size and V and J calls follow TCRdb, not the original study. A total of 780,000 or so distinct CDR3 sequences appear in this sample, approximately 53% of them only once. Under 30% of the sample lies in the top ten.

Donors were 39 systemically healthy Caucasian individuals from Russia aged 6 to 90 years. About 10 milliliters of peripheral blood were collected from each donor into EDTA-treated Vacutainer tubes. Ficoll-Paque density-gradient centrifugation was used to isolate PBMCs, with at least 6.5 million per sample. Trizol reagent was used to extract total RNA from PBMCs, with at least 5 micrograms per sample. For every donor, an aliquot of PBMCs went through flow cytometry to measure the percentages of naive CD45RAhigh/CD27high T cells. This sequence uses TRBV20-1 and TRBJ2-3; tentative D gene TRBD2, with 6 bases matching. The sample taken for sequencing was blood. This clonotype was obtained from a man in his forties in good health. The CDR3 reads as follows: CSANLGGAFTDTQYF. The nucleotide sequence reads TGCAGTGCGAACCTAGGCGGGGCATTCACAGATACGCAGTATTTT.